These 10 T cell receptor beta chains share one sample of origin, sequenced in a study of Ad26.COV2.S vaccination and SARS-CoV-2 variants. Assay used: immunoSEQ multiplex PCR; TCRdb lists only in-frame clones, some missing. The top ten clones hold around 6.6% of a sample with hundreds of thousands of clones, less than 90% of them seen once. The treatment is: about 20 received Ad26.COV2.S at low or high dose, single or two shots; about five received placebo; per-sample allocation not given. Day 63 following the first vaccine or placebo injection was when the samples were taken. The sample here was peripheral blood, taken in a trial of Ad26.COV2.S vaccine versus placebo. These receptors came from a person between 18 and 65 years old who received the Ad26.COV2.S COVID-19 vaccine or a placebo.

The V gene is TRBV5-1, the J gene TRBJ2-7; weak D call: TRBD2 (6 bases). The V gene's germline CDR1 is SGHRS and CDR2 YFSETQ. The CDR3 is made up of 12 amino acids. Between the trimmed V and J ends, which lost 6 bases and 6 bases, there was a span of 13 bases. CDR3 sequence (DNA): TGCGCCAGCACCACGCAAGCGGGCGAGCAGTACTTC. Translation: CASTTQAGEQYF. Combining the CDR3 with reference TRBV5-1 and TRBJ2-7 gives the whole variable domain KAGVTQTPRYLIKTRGQQVTLSCSPISGHRSVSWYQQTPGQGLQFLFEYFSETQRNKGNFPGRFSGRQFSNSRSEMNVSTLELGDSALYLCASTTQAGEQYFGPGTRLTVT.

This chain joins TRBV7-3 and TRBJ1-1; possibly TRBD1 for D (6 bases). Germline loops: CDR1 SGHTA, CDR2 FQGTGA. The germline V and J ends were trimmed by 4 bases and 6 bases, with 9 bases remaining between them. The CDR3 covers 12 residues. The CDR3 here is CASSSGEAEAFF. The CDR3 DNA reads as TGTGCCAGCAGCTCAGGGGAGGCTGAAGCTTTCTTT.

DNA of the CDR3: TGTGCCAGCAGCCTCAGCGGGGGGGCCAGTGAGCAGTTCTTC. This sequence encodes CASSLSGGASEQFF. The chain has TRBV3-1 (or the pseudogene TRBV3-2) and TRBJ2-1; 10 bases match TRBD2. This CDR3 is built from 14 residues. Germline assignment: CDR1 LGHDT and CDR2 YNNKEL (reference sequence). V lost 4 bases, J lost 9 bases, and 6 bases stayed unmatched.

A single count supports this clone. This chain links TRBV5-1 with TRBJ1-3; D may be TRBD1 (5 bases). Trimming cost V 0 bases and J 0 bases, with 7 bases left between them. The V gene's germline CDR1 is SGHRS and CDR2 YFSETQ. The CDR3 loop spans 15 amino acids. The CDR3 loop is CASSLAGSSGNTIYF. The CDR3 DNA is TGCGCCAGCAGCTTGGCAGGGAGCTCTGGAAACACCATATATTTT.

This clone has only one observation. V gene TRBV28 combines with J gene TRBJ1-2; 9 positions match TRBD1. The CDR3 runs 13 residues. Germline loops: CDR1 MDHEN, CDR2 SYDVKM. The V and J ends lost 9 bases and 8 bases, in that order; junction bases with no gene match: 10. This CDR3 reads CASIHLQGAGYTF. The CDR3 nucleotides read TGTGCCAGTATTCACTTACAGGGGGCCGGCTACACCTTC.

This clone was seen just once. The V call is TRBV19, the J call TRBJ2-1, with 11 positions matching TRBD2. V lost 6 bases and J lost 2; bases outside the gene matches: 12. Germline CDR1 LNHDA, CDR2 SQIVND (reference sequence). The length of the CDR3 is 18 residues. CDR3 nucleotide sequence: TGTGCCAGTAGCGAAGCCCTACTAGCGGGAGATGCCTACAATGAGCAGTTCTTC. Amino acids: CASSEALLAGDAYNEQFF.

The CDR3, as DNA: TGTGCCAGCAGTGAACTCGACAGACCTAGGGATTCACCCCTCCACTTT. Its protein is CASSELDRPRDSPLHF. This chain links TRBV6-1 with TRBJ1-6; D possibly corresponds to TRBD1 (5 bases). In germline, CDR1 is MNHNS, CDR2 SASEGT. The V gene lost 2 bases and the J gene lost 8 bases, with 16 bases spanning the gap. The CDR3 runs 16 residues.

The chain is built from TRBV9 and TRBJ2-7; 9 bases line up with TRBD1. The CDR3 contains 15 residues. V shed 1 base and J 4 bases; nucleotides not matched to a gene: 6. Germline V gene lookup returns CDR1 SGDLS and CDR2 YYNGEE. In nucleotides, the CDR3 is TGTGCCAGCAGCGTAAGCGGACAGGGGTCTTACGAGCAGTACTTC. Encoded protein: CASSVSGQGSYEQYF.

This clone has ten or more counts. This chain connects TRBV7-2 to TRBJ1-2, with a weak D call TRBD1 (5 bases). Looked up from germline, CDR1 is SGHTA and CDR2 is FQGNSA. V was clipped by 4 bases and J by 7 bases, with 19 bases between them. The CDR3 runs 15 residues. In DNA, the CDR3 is TGTGCCAGCAGCTCAATGGGACTCGGCGGGAGTGGCTACACCTTC. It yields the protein CASSSMGLGGSGYTF.

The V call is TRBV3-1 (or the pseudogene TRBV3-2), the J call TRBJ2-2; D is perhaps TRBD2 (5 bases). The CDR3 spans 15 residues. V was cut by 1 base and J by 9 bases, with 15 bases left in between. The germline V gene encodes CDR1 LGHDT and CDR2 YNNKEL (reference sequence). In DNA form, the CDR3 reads TGTGCCAGCAGCCAAGCGGGGTCCCACGAGTGGGAGCTGTTTTTT. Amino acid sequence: CASSQAGSHEWELFF.